The 8 T cell receptor beta chains given below trace back to one sample, sequenced in a study of blood T cell repertoires in COVID-19. The assay was immunoSEQ multiplex PCR, and TCRdb's table has in-frame clones only and misses some. The sample consists of some 15,000 clones, approximately 85% of them appearing once. What was sequenced was peripheral blood. The receptors shown here come from a man aged 70-80 years in a cohort sampled during active COVID-19.

This clone was observed a few times. This chain connects TRBV4-1 to TRBJ2-2; a weak D match, TRBD2 (7 bases). Trimming cost V 8 bases and J 6 bases, with 13 bases left between them. The CDR3 extends over 13 amino acids. Germline V gene sequence: CDR1 MGHRA, CDR2 YSYEKL. CDR3 sequence (DNA): TGCGCCAGCTACGGGGAGGGGGCCGGGGAGCTGTTTTTT. Protein sequence: CASYGEGAGELFF.

Note on this clone: In the same sample, other DNA sequences code for this CDR3. This sequence joins TRBV28 and TRBJ1-2; 10 nucleotides align to TRBD1. Germline-derived CDR1 and CDR2 are MDHEN and SYDVKM. The J segment lost 3 bases and the V segment lost 9 bases, leaving 7 bases of the junction unmatched. CDR3 length: 14 residues. This CDR3 reads CASRQGAQDYGYTF. The CDR3 DNA is TGTGCCAGTAGACAGGGGGCTCAGGACTATGGCTACACCTTC.

This chain connects TRBV6-2 or TRBV6-3 to TRBJ2-1; 9 bases are shared with TRBD1. This CDR3 contains 16 residues. Germline lookup yields CDR1 MNHEY and CDR2 SVGEGT. V dropped 5 bases and J dropped 2; count of bases not matched to a gene: 7. The CDR3 reads CASSRTGTGTYNEQFF. CDR3 sequence (DNA): TGTGCCAGCAGTAGGACCGGGACAGGGACCTACAATGAGCAGTTCTTC.

The chain employs TRBV7-6 and TRBJ2-7; TRBD2 matches at 9 bases. The V and J ends lost 4 bases and 0 bases, in that order; junction bases with no gene match: 4. The germline gives CDR1 SGHVS, CDR2 FNYEAQ. CDR3 size: 15 residues. The CDR3 DNA sequence: TGTGCCAGCAGCTCATCTAGCGGGGACTCCTACGAGCAGTACTTC. It yields the protein CASSSSSGDSYEQYF.

This clone was recorded only once. The chain joins TRBV2 to TRBJ2-5, with 10 bases identical to TRBD1. The germline gives CDR1 SNHLY, CDR2 FYNNEI. CDR3 length: 16 amino acids. J lost 2 bases, V lost 6 bases, and 9 bases had no gene match. CDR3 coding DNA: TGTGCCAGCAGGAGAGGCCGGGACAGGGGTCAAGAGACCCAGTACTTC. This sequence encodes CASRRGRDRGQETQYF.

V and J are TRBV30 and TRBJ2-7, with 10 bases aligning to TRBD1. Germline CDR1 and CDR2: GTSNPN and SVGIG (reference sequence). CDR3 length: 13 residues. V lost 2 bases and J lost 6; bases outside the gene matches: 4. The CDR3 DNA reads TGTGCCTGGAGTCGGGACAGGGGTTTCGAGCAGTACTTC. It is translated as CAWSRDRGFEQYF.

The gene calls are TRBV29-1 and TRBJ2-2; D call uncertain. Per germline, CDR1 SQVTM and CDR2 ANQGSEA. This CDR3 has 11 residues. V was trimmed by 3 bases and J by 4 bases, leaving 3 bases between them. CDR3 amino acids: CSVEATGELFF. In DNA, the CDR3 is TGCAGCGTTGAGGCCACCGGGGAGCTGTTTTTT.

The genes are TRBV19 and TRBJ1-5; D ambiguous. The length of the CDR3 is 14 residues. V lost 5 bases and J lost 0, with 8 bases in between. Germline CDR1 and CDR2: LNHDA and SQIVND (reference sequence). The CDR3 region has the DNA TGTGCCAGTAGTCCCCGGGGTAGCAATCAGCCCCAGCATTTT. As protein: CASSPRGSNQPQHF.